This T cell receptor beta chain originates from a study of beta chain features in type 1 diabetes. The study, taken as a whole, reports: In the patient group, naive, central memory and Treg TCRB repertoires seemed more alike than in the healthy donor group.

As regards this clone: Its antigen is currently unknown.

Expressed TCRB transcripts were sequenced, since all the RNA that had been isolated was reverse transcribed. Using immunoSEQ multiplex PCR, the repertoire was profiled, and TCRdb retains in-frame clones only, with some absent. The sample lists about 350,000 clones, roughly a fifth occurring once. CDR3 length: 12 amino acids. The ends were cut back, 2 bases at V and 4 bases at J, with 8 bases in the middle. Germline lookup yields CDR1 SQVTM and CDR2 ANQGSEA. The sequenced sample was naive CD4+ T cells from blood. The clonotype originates from a woman aged 18-29 years in good health. The chain couples TRBV29-1 to TRBJ1-2; D gene ambiguous. The CDR3 DNA sequence: TGCAGCGTTGAACAGTACCCCTATGGCTACACCTTC. Protein: CSVEQYPYGYTF. Together with reference TRBV29-1 and TRBJ1-2, the CDR3 gives the full variable domain: SAVISQKPSRDICQRGTSLTIQCQVDSQVTMMFWYRQQPGQSLTLIATANQGSEATYESGFVIDKFPISRPNLTFSTLTVSNMSPEDSSIYLCSVEQYPYGYTFGSGTRLTVV.